What follows are 30 T cell receptor beta chains derived from one specimen sequenced in a study of cytomegalovirus exposure and HLA in healthy donors. The study ran its PCR with 60 Vbeta and 13 Jbeta primers. Assay: immunoSEQ multiplex PCR; the TCRdb copy retains only in-frame clones and omits some. The sample comprises some 130,000 clones, over 60% of which are singletons, and more than 4% rests with the top ten. Sequencing was done on a sample of PBMCs. Receptor source: a male donor in good health and CMV-seropositive.

V and J are TRBV27 and TRBJ2-1; weak D call: TRBD2 (5 bases). The CDR3 length is 15 residues. Germline V lookup: CDR1 MNHEY, CDR2 SMNVEV (reference sequence). The germline V and J ends were trimmed by 1 base and 5 bases, with 12 bases remaining between them. CDR3 coding DNA: TGTGCCAGCAGTTTATGGGCCGGGAACAACAATGAGCAGTTCTTC. It translates to CASSLWAGNNNEQFF.

The genes are TRBV6-5 and TRBJ1-1; no reliable D call. The germline CDR1 and CDR2 sequences are MNHEY and SVGAGI. CDR3 length equals 14 residues. The V gene lost 6 bases and the J gene lost 0 bases, with 11 bases spanning the gap. CDR3 nucleotide sequence: TGTGCCAGCAGCTTAACTGATATGAACACTGAAGCTTTCTTT. It translates to CASSLTDMNTEAFF.

The chain is built from TRBV5-1 and TRBJ1-1, with 11 bases lining up with TRBD1. V shed 4 bases and J 2 bases; nucleotides not matched to a gene: 7. Germline-derived CDR1 and CDR2 are SGHRS and YFSETQ. This CDR3 contains 16 residues. The CDR3: CASSTGTGGGNTEAFF. CDR3 nucleotides: TGCGCCAGCAGCACTGGGACAGGGGGAGGAAACACTGAAGCTTTCTTT.

V and J are TRBV5-1 and TRBJ1-2; D uncertain. CDR3 length equals 14 residues. With 0 bases removed from V and 1 base from J, the gap between germline ends came to 7 bases. Germline V gene lookup returns CDR1 SGHRS and CDR2 YFSETQ. The CDR3 sequence is CASSLESVNYGYTF. The CDR3 bases are TGCGCCAGCAGCTTGGAATCGGTTAACTATGGCTACACCTTC.

This chain joins TRBV28 and TRBJ2-1; TRBD2 aligns across 8 bases. With 5 bases clipped from V and 3 bases from J, the junction kept 9 bases outside the gene matches. The CDR3 contains 16 residues. The germline gives CDR1 MDHEN, CDR2 SYDVKM. The CDR3 coding sequence is TGTGCCAGCAGTCCCATCAGGCGGGGGGACTACAATGAGCAGTTCTTC. The encoded protein is CASSPIRRGDYNEQFF.

V and J are TRBV29-1 and TRBJ1-2, with a tentative D call TRBD1 (6 bases). V was pared by 3 bases and J by 6 bases, with 14 bases between. Per germline, CDR1 SQVTM and CDR2 ANQGSEA. This CDR3 has 13 amino acids. CDR3 DNA sequence: TGCAGCGTTGAGGGGGGGCGGAGCGATGGCTACACCTTC. Protein: CSVEGGRSDGYTF.

This clone was observed a handful of times. The chain uses TRBV5-1 and TRBJ2-3; 8 nucleotides align to TRBD2. Trimming at V came to 0 bases and at J to 1 base, leaving 4 bases not matched to a gene. Germline CDR1 and CDR2: SGHRS and YFSETQ. The CDR3 consists of 16 residues. CDR3 sequence reads: CASSLVAGSGTDTQYF. DNA for the CDR3: TGCGCCAGCAGCTTGGTAGCGGGGTCTGGCACAGATACGCAGTATTTT. Full variable domain (remainder filled in from reference TRBV5-1 and TRBJ2-3): KAGVTQTPRYLIKTRGQQVTLSCSPISGHRSVSWYQQTPGQGLQFLFEYFSETQRNKGNFPGRFSGRQFSNSRSEMNVSTLELGDSALYLCASSLVAGSGTDTQYFGPGTRLTVL.

The table lists this clone with a count of one. The chain uses TRBV7-9 and TRBJ2-4, with D possibly matching TRBD2 (6 bases). CDR3 length equals 16 residues. The V end was cut by 2 bases, the J end by 0 bases, with 11 bases between. The germline V gene encodes CDR1 SEHNR and CDR2 FQNEAQ (reference sequence). In DNA form, the CDR3 reads TGTGCCAGCAGCTTATTCGGGGGACTAGCCAAAAACATTCAGTACTTC. It codes for CASSLFGGLAKNIQYF.

This chain uses TRBV28 with TRBJ1-2, with TRBD1 as a possible D gene (6 bases). V lost 8 bases and J lost 4, with 14 bases in between. Germline loops: CDR1 MDHEN, CDR2 SYDVKM. CDR3 length equals 13 residues. The CDR3 DNA reads as TGTGCCAGCGCCATGGGAGGGGGCTATGGCTACACCTTC. Its protein is CASAMGGGYGYTF.

V and J are TRBV6-1 and TRBJ1-2, with TRBD1 as a possible D gene (6 bases). V lost 0 bases to trimming and J lost 7 bases, with 12 bases between them. Germline CDR1 is MNHNS and CDR2 is SASEGT. This CDR3 is 14 amino acids long. CDR3 loop: CASSEAQGFRGYTF. In nucleotides, the CDR3 is TGTGCCAGCAGTGAAGCGCAGGGGTTTCGTGGCTACACCTTC.

This chain links TRBV5-1 with TRBJ1-2; the D is unclear. This CDR3 has 14 residues. The germline V and J ends were trimmed by 0 bases and 8 bases, with 14 bases remaining between them. In germline, CDR1 is SGHRS, CDR2 YFSETQ. CDR3 coding DNA: TGCGCCAGCAGCTTGGACAGCGGAATTTCAGGCTACACCTTC. Translated, it gives CASSLDSGISGYTF.

The chain uses TRBV27 and TRBJ2-7; 13 nucleotides match TRBD2. Per the germline V gene, CDR1 is MNHEY and CDR2 is SMNVEV (reference sequence). CDR3 size: 18 residues. Trimming took 5 bases from V and 1 from J; bases not matched to a gene: 11. The CDR3 spells CASSRTSGGLIISYEQYF. CDR3 coding DNA: TGTGCCAGCAGTCGGACTAGCGGGGGACTTATAATATCCTACGAGCAGTACTTC.

The chain joins TRBV19 to TRBJ1-1, with TRBD1 matching over 8 bases. This CDR3 spans 18 amino acids. With V trimmed by 3 bases and J by 0 bases, 12 bases remained unmatched. The V gene's germline CDR1 is LNHDA and CDR2 SQIVND (reference sequence). CDR3 protein: CASSMGGGQAIMNTEAFF. The CDR3 DNA is TGTGCCAGTAGTATGGGTGGGGGACAGGCGATCATGAACACTGAAGCTTTCTTT.

This clone came up a few times. The V and J genes are TRBV6-1 and TRBJ2-7, with D tentatively TRBD2 (5 bases). V gave up 1 base and J gave up 5 bases, with 12 bases separating them. The germline V gene encodes CDR1 MNHNS and CDR2 SASEGT. The CDR3 runs 14 residues. The CDR3 DNA is TGTGCCAGCAGTGAAGGCGTTGAGGGCCACGAGCAGTACTTC. This codes for CASSEGVEGHEQYF.

The rearrangement links TRBV7-9 to TRBJ2-3; possible D gene TRBD2, 6 bases. The CDR3 loop spans 15 amino acids. In germline, CDR1 is SEHNR, CDR2 FQNEAQ (reference sequence). The V gene lost 8 bases and the J gene lost 2 bases, with 17 bases spanning the gap. Here the CDR3 reads CASSRRGLNTDTQYF. CDR3 coding DNA: TGTGCCAGCTCCCGCCGGGGGTTAAACACAGATACGCAGTATTTT.

The chain uses TRBV6-1 and TRBJ2-7; D remains unclear. The V gene's germline CDR1 is MNHNS and CDR2 SASEGT. The CDR3 totals 11 residues. The V and J ends lost 4 bases and 3 bases respectively, with 4 bases between them. CDR3 in DNA: TGTGCCAGCAGTGGACACTACGAGCAGTACTTC. As protein: CASSGHYEQYF.

The chain couples TRBV5-4 to TRBJ2-5, with TRBD2 matching over 8 bases. The CDR3 is 14 amino acids. CDR1 SGHNT and CDR2 YYREEE come from the germline V gene (reference sequence). Trimming removed 4 bases from V and 4 bases from J; junction bases left unmatched: 6. CDR3 sequence (DNA): TGTGCCAGCAGCCCGGGAGGGGTTACAGAGACCCAGTACTTC. Protein sequence: CASSPGGVTETQYF.

This sequence joins TRBV10-3 and TRBJ2-5; 14 nucleotides agree with TRBD2. After removal of 10 bases from V and 2 bases from J, the junction contained 3 bases not matched to a gene. The germline V gene has CDR1 ENHRY and CDR2 SYGVKD. This CDR3 is 14 amino acids long. The chain's CDR3 is CATGTSGGQETQYF. CDR3 bases: TGTGCCACCGGGACTAGCGGGGGACAAGAGACCCAGTACTTC.

The chain has TRBV6-1 and TRBJ1-2; 9 bases match TRBD1. CDR3 length: 13 residues. V lost 7 bases to trimming and J lost 7 bases; unmatched junction nucleotides: 7. CDR1 and CDR2 from the germline V gene are MNHNS and SASEGT. CDR3 residues: CASNTQGALGYTF. The CDR3, as DNA: TGTGCCAGCAACACACAGGGGGCGCTTGGCTACACCTTC.

The CDR3 loop reads CAWGTGQNIQYF. In DNA, the CDR3 is TGTGCCTGGGGGACAGGCCAAAACATTCAGTACTTC. The chain links TRBV30 to TRBJ2-4; 8 positions agree with TRBD1. The CDR3 consists of 12 residues. The junction had 2 bases not matched to a gene; V was cut back by 5 bases and J by 5 bases. Germline CDR1 GTSNPN, CDR2 SVGIG (reference sequence).

The chain joins TRBV7-9 to TRBJ1-5; D unresolved. V was trimmed by 1 base and J by 7 bases, leaving 8 bases between them. This CDR3 region has 13 residues. The germline V gene encodes CDR1 SEHNR and CDR2 FQNEAQ (reference sequence). The CDR3, as DNA: TGTGCCAGCAGCTTAGTCGGCGGGCAGCCCCAGCATTTT. Translating it yields CASSLVGGQPQHF. Drawing the rest from reference TRBV7-9 and TRBJ1-5, the complete variable domain is DTGVSQNPRHKITKRGQNVTFRCDPISEHNRLYWYRQTLGQGPEFLTYFQNEAQLEKSRLLSDRFSAERPKGSFSTLEIQRTEQGDSAMYLCASSLVGGQPQHFGDGTRLSIL.

This clone was counted a single time. The chain has TRBV6-1 and TRBJ2-1; TRBD1 is a possible D gene (7 bases). With 6 bases removed from V and 4 bases from J, the gap between germline ends came to 13 bases. Germline V gene data show CDR1 as MNHNS and CDR2 as SASEGT. The CDR3 is 14 amino acids. The CDR3 DNA follows: TGTGCCAGCAGGGCAGGGGGGATGTACAATGAGCAGTTCTTC. Amino acid sequence: CASRAGGMYNEQFF.

The chain combines TRBV6-4 with TRBJ2-1; D is ambiguous. Germline V gene lookup returns CDR1 MRHNA and CDR2 SNTAGT. This CDR3 has 14 amino acids. V dropped 6 bases and J dropped 3 bases, with 12 bases sitting between them. Here the CDR3 reads CASSAEHLYNEQFF. The CDR3 nucleotides are TGTGCCAGCAGCGCCGAACATCTCTACAATGAGCAGTTCTTC.

This clone was recorded once. The chain links TRBV15 to TRBJ2-1, with TRBD2 matching over 9 bases. Germline loops: CDR1 LNHNV, CDR2 YYDKDF (reference sequence). After removal of 6 bases from V and 9 bases from J, the junction contained 6 bases not matched to a gene. This CDR3 contains 13 residues. CDR3 sequence: CATRAGGSVEQFF. CDR3 nucleotide sequence: TGTGCCACCAGGGCGGGAGGGTCGGTTGAGCAGTTCTTC. Drawing the rest from reference TRBV15 and TRBJ2-1, the complete variable domain is DAMVIQNPRYQVTQFGKPVTLSCSQTLNHNVMYWYQQKSSQAPKLLFHYYDKDFNNEADTPDNFQSRRPNTSFCFLDIRSPGLGDTAMYLCATRAGGSVEQFFGPGTRLTVL.

The chain joins TRBV5-4 to TRBJ2-1; 10 bases are a match to TRBD2. The V segment lost 0 bases and the J segment 8 bases; nucleotides outside the gene matches: 8. This CDR3 contains 16 residues. The germline V gene encodes CDR1 SGHNT and CDR2 YYREEE (reference sequence). This CDR3 is CASSLGPAGGYYEQFF. Here the CDR3 DNA reads TGTGCCAGCAGCTTGGGTCCAGCGGGAGGGTACTATGAGCAGTTCTTC.

V and J are TRBV4-1 and TRBJ2-4; TRBD1 aligns across 12 bases. From germline, CDR1 is MGHRA and CDR2 YSYEKL. The CDR3 is 16 residues long. V shed 0 bases and J 7 bases; nucleotides not matched to a gene: 4. The CDR3 sequence is CASSQDGTGGRNIQYF. The CDR3 region has the DNA TGCGCCAGCAGCCAAGATGGGACAGGGGGCAGGAACATTCAGTACTTC.

This clone was counted once. This chain links TRBV30 with TRBJ1-1; TRBD1 might be the D (6 bases). The germline V and J ends were trimmed by 4 bases and 4 bases, with 13 bases remaining between them. The CDR3 extends over 13 amino acids. CDR1 GTSNPN and CDR2 SVGIG come from the germline V gene (reference sequence). The DNA of the CDR3 is TGTGCCTGGACCAGGGGTTCCCTCACTGAAGCTTTCTTT. As protein: CAWTRGSLTEAFF.

In its sample, this clone was seen once. The chain recombines TRBV18 with TRBJ1-1; D is undetermined. Germline CDR1 is KGHSH and CDR2 is LQKENI. CDR3 size: 13 residues. V shed 4 bases and J shed 1 base, with 7 bases lying between them. The CDR3 DNA reads TGTGCCAGCTCACGTGGAGGGAACACTGAAGCTTTCTTT. Translated: CASSRGGNTEAFF.

The rearrangement links TRBV6-1 to TRBJ1-5; D uncertain. This CDR3 has 15 residues. The germline V gene encodes CDR1 MNHNS and CDR2 SASEGT. V lost 1 base and J 3 bases, leaving 10 bases between the germline ends. The CDR3 region is CASSEVGGFNQPQHF. The CDR3 coding sequence is TGTGCCAGCAGTGAAGTTGGAGGGTTCAATCAGCCCCAGCATTTT.

The rearrangement uses TRBV2 and TRBJ1-4; 7 bases agree with TRBD1. V trimming: 6 bases; J trimming: 7 bases; junction bases outside the gene matches: 8. Germline values: CDR1 SNHLY, CDR2 FYNNEI. The CDR3 has 14 amino acids. The CDR3, as DNA: TGTGCCAGCAGCAGACAGGGTGAGGGTGAAAAACTGTTTTTT. The encoded protein is CASSRQGEGEKLFF.